This passage covers 10 T cell receptor beta chains from one sample sequenced in a study of identical twins. From the 5' RACE reads, TCRdb called clonotypes with MiXCR, one entry per CDR3 protein. The top ten clones hold about 0.3% of a sample with 1.5 million to 2 million distinct CDR3 sequences, 25% to 35% of them seen once. Material: cord blood. The source of these receptors is a newborn girl in good health.

This clonotype has more than one count but fewer than ten. The chain combines TRBV4-2 with TRBJ1-5; 10 positions agree with TRBD1. The trim removed 1 base at V and 5 bases at J, leaving 8 bases unmatched. The germline V gene has CDR1 LGHNA and CDR2 YNFKEQ. The CDR3 extends over 17 amino acids. The CDR3 region is CASSQAGQGRIDQPQHF. CDR3 DNA sequence: TGTGCCAGCAGCCAAGCGGGACAGGGGAGGATAGATCAGCCCCAGCATTTT.

In this sample, this clonotype turned up once. The rearrangement joins TRBV6-2 or TRBV6-3 to TRBJ1-1, with TRBD1 as a possible D gene (6 bases). Per the germline V gene, CDR1 is MNHEY and CDR2 is SVGEGT. Deletions cut 7 bases from V and 4 bases from J, with 19 bases between. CDR3 length: 15 amino acids. The CDR3 loop reads CASNPRGGGATEAFF. The DNA of the CDR3 is TGTGCCAGCAACCCCCGGGGAGGGGGAGCCACTGAAGCTTTCTTT.

V usage is TRBV11-2 and J usage is TRBJ2-1; D gene unclear. CDR1 and CDR2 (germline): SGHAT, FQNNGV. This CDR3 comprises 16 residues. Trimming removed 5 bases from V and 6 bases from J, with 20 bases in between. CDR3 DNA: TGTGCCAGCAGCGTCCTCCGTGGGGATCGGTTCAATGAGCAGTTCTTC. This gives the protein CASSVLRGDRFNEQFF.

This clonotype was counted a few times. This chain connects TRBV4-1 to TRBJ2-7; D ambiguous. The CDR3 loop spans 14 amino acids. V was pared by 1 base and J by 1 base, with 8 bases between. Germline lookup yields CDR1 MGHRA and CDR2 YSYEKL. The CDR3 nucleotides read TGCGCCAGCAGCCAAGTGTGGGGATCCTACGAGCAGTACTTC. The encoded protein is CASSQVWGSYEQYF.

This clonotype has just one count. This sequence joins TRBV5-1 and TRBJ2-3, with 7 bases fitting TRBD2. Germline V gives CDR1 SGHRS, CDR2 YFSETQ. V lost 0 bases and J lost 4; bases outside the gene matches: 2. The CDR3 covers 14 residues. In DNA form, the CDR3 reads TGCGCCAGCAGCTTGGTCCTAGCGGCAGATACGCAGTATTTT. Its protein is CASSLVLAADTQYF.

This clonotype was counted between two and nine times. CDR3 DNA sequence: TGTGCCAGCAGTTACTCGCGGGGTGGGGTCTACGAGCAGTACTTC. Encoded protein: CASSYSRGGVYEQYF. J is TRBJ2-7 and V is TRBV6-6; D is perhaps TRBD2 (6 bases). The V gene lost 0 bases and the J gene lost 3 bases, with 12 bases spanning the gap. The CDR3 totals 15 residues. Germline CDR1 is MNHNY and CDR2 is SVGAGI (reference sequence).

This chain joins TRBV10-3 and TRBJ2-7; 8 nucleotides line up with TRBD1. This CDR3 region has 15 residues. CDR1 ENHRY and CDR2 SYGVKD come from the germline V gene. With V trimmed by 5 bases and J by 2 bases, 8 bases remained unmatched. This CDR3 is CAISLDRADPYEQYF. CDR3 nucleotide sequence: TGTGCCATCAGTCTGGACAGGGCCGATCCCTACGAGCAGTACTTC.

This clonotype is a singleton in its sample. J is TRBJ1-1 and V is TRBV18; 8 bases map to TRBD1. The CDR3 is 15 residues long. Germline loops: CDR1 KGHSH, CDR2 LQKENI. The J segment lost 0 bases and the V segment lost 6 bases, leaving 6 bases of the junction unmatched. The CDR3 nucleotides are TGTGCCAGCTCGTATCAGGGGGCTTTGAACACTGAAGCTTTCTTT. Protein: CASSYQGALNTEAFF.

V gene TRBV6-9 combines with J gene TRBJ2-4, with 10 nucleotides matching TRBD2. Gene TRBJ2-5 matches the end of the DNA better, so the J call may be wrong. Per germline, CDR1 MNHGY and CDR2 SVAAGI. CDR3 size: 15 residues. CDR3 nucleotides: TGTGCCCCAAACCAATGGCTAGCGGGAGTGGAGACCCAGTACTTC. Its translation is CAPNQWLAGVETQYF.

V gene TRBV5-1 combines with J gene TRBJ2-1; 10 positions match TRBD2. Germline CDR1 reads SGHRS; CDR2 reads YFSETQ. The CDR3 totals 18 residues. Unmatched junction bases numbered 7, after V lost 0 bases and J lost 1 base. The CDR3 DNA reads TGCGCCAGCAGCTTGGCCTTACTAGCGGGGCCGTCCTACAATGAGCAGTTCTTC. Translating gives CASSLALLAGPSYNEQFF.